This T cell receptor beta chain was identified in a study of blood T cell repertoires in COVID-19. Repertoires were generated with immunoSEQ multiplex PCR, while TCRdb's copy carries only in-frame clones and drops some. The table includes 90,000 to 100,000 clones, approximately 83% detected once. This clone was recorded only once. Other DNA sequences in the sample encode the same CDR3. The CDR3 loop spans 15 amino acids. Germline CDR1 is SGHNT and CDR2 is YYREEE (reference sequence). V lost 2 bases and J 3 bases, leaving 12 bases between the germline ends. The sequencing sample was made of peripheral blood. The chain carries TRBV5-4 and TRBJ1-3; a possible D gene is TRBD1 (6 bases). This clonotype was obtained from a man aged 55 to 69 with acute or convalescent COVID-19. CDR3 sequence: CASSFGQNVGNTIYF. The CDR3, as DNA: TGTGCCAGCAGCTTTGGACAGAACGTTGGAAACACCATATATTTT.